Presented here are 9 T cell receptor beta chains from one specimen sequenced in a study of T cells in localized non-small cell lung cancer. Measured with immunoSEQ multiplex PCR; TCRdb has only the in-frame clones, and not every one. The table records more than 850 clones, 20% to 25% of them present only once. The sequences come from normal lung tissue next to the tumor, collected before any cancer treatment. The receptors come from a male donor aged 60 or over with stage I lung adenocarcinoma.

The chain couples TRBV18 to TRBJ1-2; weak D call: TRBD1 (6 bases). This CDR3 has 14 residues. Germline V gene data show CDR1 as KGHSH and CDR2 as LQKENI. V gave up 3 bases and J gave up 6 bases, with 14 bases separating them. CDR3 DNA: TGTGCCAGCTCACCTCGCGGACAGAACGATGGCTACACCTTC. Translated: CASSPRGQNDGYTF.

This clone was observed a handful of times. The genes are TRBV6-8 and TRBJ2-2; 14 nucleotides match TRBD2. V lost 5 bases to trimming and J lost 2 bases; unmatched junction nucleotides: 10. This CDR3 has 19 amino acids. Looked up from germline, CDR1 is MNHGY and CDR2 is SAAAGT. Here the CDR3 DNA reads TGTGCCAGCAGTACTCGGTCGGGACTAGCGGGAGTAAACACCGGGGAGCTGTTTTTT. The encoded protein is CASSTRSGLAGVNTGELFF.

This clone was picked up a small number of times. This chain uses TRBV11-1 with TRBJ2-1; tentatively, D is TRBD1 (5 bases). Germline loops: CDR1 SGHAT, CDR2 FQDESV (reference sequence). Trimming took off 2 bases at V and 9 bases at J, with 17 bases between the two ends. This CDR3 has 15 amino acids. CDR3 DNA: TGTGCCAGCAGCTTAAAAAATCCCCAGGGAAGTGAGCAGTTCTTC. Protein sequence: CASSLKNPQGSEQFF.

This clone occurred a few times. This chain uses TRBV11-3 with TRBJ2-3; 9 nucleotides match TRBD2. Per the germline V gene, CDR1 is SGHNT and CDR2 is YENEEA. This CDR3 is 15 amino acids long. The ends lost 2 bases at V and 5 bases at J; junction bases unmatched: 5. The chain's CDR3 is CASSLQREAVDTQYF. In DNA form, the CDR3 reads TGTGCCAGCAGCTTACAGCGGGAGGCCGTAGATACGCAGTATTTT.

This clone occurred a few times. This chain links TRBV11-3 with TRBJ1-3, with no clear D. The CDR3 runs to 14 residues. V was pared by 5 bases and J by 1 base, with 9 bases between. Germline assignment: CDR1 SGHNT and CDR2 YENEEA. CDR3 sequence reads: CASSPLGSGNTIYF. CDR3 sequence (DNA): TGTGCCAGCAGCCCCCTGGGGTCTGGAAACACCATATATTTT.

DNA for the CDR3: TGTGCCAGCAGTTTATCTCTACTAGCGGTGGCAGTCGAGCAGTACTTC. This gives the protein CASSLSLLAVAVEQYF. This chain links TRBV28 with TRBJ2-7; 8 bases map to TRBD2. Trimming removed 1 base from V and 6 bases from J; junction bases left unmatched: 11. The CDR3 extends over 16 amino acids. Germline loops: CDR1 MDHEN, CDR2 SYDVKM.

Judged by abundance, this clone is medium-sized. This CDR3 is CASMPRGRRDTDTQYF. CDR3 sequence (DNA): TGTGCCAGCATGCCCAGGGGGAGAAGGGACACAGATACGCAGTATTTT. The chain carries TRBV6-8 and TRBJ2-3, with 7 bases matching TRBD1. In germline, CDR1 is MNHGY, CDR2 SAAAGT. The CDR3 has 16 residues. Trimming cost V 7 bases and J 2 bases; bases outside gene matches: 12.

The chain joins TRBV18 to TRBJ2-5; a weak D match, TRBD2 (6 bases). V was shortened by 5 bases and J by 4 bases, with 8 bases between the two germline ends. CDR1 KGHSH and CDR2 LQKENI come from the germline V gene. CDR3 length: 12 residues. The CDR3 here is CASSGTSETQYF. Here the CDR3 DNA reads TGTGCCAGCTCAGGGACTTCAGAGACCCAGTACTTC.

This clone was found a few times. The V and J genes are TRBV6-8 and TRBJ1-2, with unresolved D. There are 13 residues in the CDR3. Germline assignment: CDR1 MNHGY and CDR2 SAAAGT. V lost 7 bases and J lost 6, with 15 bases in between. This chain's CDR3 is CASKRPPLDGYTF. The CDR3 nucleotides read TGTGCCAGCAAAAGACCGCCCTTGGATGGCTACACCTTC.